What follows are 7 T cell receptor beta chains derived from one specimen sequenced in a study of human T cells and chemical hapten exposure. From the RACE reads, TCRdb called clonotypes with MiXCR, one entry per CDR3 protein. The data contain over 70,000 distinct CDR3 sequences, approximately 14% of them singletons. Time point meaning: pre-sensitization, week 0. Treatment described: therapeutic diphenylcyclopropenone sensitization with weekly scalp DPC. The specimen comprised whole blood, sampled in connection with sensitization to the hapten diphenylcyclopropenone (DPC). These receptors were collected from a woman between 50 and 59 years old with alopecia areata. Some clones in this sample may be carry-over from other donors' samples.

The CDR3 bases are TGTGCCAGCAGTAAGAGGGCTCCAGAGACCCAGTACTTC. It yields the protein CASSKRAPETQYF. V gene TRBV27 combines with J gene TRBJ2-5; D is possibly TRBD2 (5 bases). The CDR3 runs 13 residues. The V gene lost 5 bases and the J gene lost 4 bases, with 11 bases spanning the gap. Germline V CDR1 and CDR2: MNHEY, SMNVEV (reference sequence).

This clonotype was found a few times. This chain links TRBV7-9 with TRBJ1-2; perhaps TRBD1 as D (5 bases). Germline values: CDR1 SEHNR, CDR2 FQNEAQ (reference sequence). CDR3 length equals 13 residues. V was pared by 5 bases and J by 7 bases, with 14 bases between. The CDR3 region has the DNA TGTGCCAGCAGCCTGGACACCTTCCGTGGCTACACCTTC. Its protein product is CASSLDTFRGYTF.

The chain is built from TRBV19 and TRBJ1-5; perhaps TRBD1 as D (5 bases). The CDR3 consists of 14 residues. V shed 3 bases and J shed 2 bases, with 8 bases lying between them. Germline CDR1 is LNHDA and CDR2 is SQIVND (reference sequence). CDR3 sequence reads: CASSIIGGNQPQHF. In nucleotides, the CDR3 is TGTGCCAGTAGTATTATAGGGGGCAATCAGCCCCAGCATTTT.

The V call is TRBV11-2, the J call TRBJ1-6; D unclear. CDR3 length: 12 amino acids. Trimming removed 0 bases at V and 11 bases at J, with 5 bases between. CDR1 and CDR2 from the germline V gene are SGHAT and FQNNGV. The CDR3 region is CASSLDRAPLHF. In DNA, the CDR3 is TGTGCCAGCAGCTTAGATCGCGCACCCCTCCACTTT.

This clonotype was seen more than once but under ten times. The chain uses TRBV19 and TRBJ2-2; 14 positions agree with TRBD2. Germline V gives CDR1 LNHDA, CDR2 SQIVND (reference sequence). V dropped 5 bases and J dropped 6; count of bases not matched to a gene: 11. This CDR3 is 18 amino acids long. CDR3 coding DNA: TGTGCCAGTAGTCCGGGACTAGCGGGAGAGCTGCGTTCCGGGGAGCTGTTTTTT. This sequence encodes CASSPGLAGELRSGELFF.

In its sample, this clonotype was seen many times. This chain connects TRBV18 to TRBJ1-2; D not resolved. CDR1 and CDR2 (germline): KGHSH, LQKENI. This CDR3 has 18 residues. Trimming left V 3 bases short and J 2 bases short, with 22 bases between. The CDR3: CASSPLDLLPILNYGYTF. The CDR3 DNA sequence: TGTGCCAGCTCACCCCTTGACTTACTCCCCATACTGAACTATGGCTACACCTTC.

This clonotype was detected ten times or more. The chain recombines TRBV30 with TRBJ1-1; no firm D call. The CDR3 covers 13 residues. The germline V and J ends were trimmed by 0 bases and 1 base, with 6 bases remaining between them. Germline CDR1 GTSNPN, CDR2 SVGIG (reference sequence). This CDR3 reads CAWSVSQNTEAFF. CDR3 DNA sequence: TGTGCCTGGAGTGTAAGTCAGAACACTGAAGCTTTCTTT.